These T cell receptor beta chains were read from a single sample in a study of Ad26.COV2.S vaccination and SARS-CoV-2 variants. Sequencing was performed with immunoSEQ multiplex PCR; in TCRdb, only in-frame clones are kept and a portion is missing. The sample lists 240,000 or so clones; 88% were seen once. The sequenced sample was peripheral blood, obtained in a trial of Ad26.COV2.S vaccine versus placebo. The origin of the receptors is a person aged 18-60 years who received the Ad26.COV2.S COVID-19 vaccine or a placebo. Both conserved end residues are part of each CDR3. The D gene is left open where the match is weak. Rows may omit the clone size; those that give it use once, few, many or a size class.

size | J | D | V | CDR3 | DNA
NA | TRBJ1-2 | NA | TRBV4-3 | CASSQDRGQVTYGYTF | TGCGCCAGCAGCCAAGATCGAGGGCAGGTCACCTATGGCTACACCTTC
few | TRBJ2-7 | TRBD1 | TRBV6-5 | CASSLTGGTYEQYF | TGTGCCAGCAGCCTTACAGGGGGTACATACGAGCAGTACTTC
NA | TRBJ1-6 | NA | TRBV10-3 | CAISESQGPSPLHF | TGTGCCATCAGTGAGTCTCAGGGCCCCTCACCCCTCCACTTT
NA | TRBJ2-7 | NA | TRBV5-1 | CASSLEQGSSYEQYF | TGCGCCAGCAGCTTGGAACAGGGAAGCTCCTACGAGCAGTACTTC
once | TRBJ1-1 | NA | TRBV10-2 | CASSEPKGGSTF | TGCGCCAGCAGTGAGCCAAAGGGGGGATCTACTTTT
once | TRBJ2-7 | TRBD2 | TRBV27 | CASSLFSGTSLTLSYEQYF | TGTGCCAGCAGTTTGTTTTCCGGGACTAGCCTTACTTTATCCTACGAGCAGTACTTC
NA | TRBJ2-3 | NA | TRBV7-9 | CASSLGGGAARDTQYF | TGTGCCAGCAGCTTGGGAGGGGGCGCAGCTAGAGATACGCAGTATTTT
NA | TRBJ2-5 | NA | TRBV6-4 | CAISGWKETQYF | TGTGCCATTTCAGGGTGGAAAGAGACCCAGTACTTC
NA | TRBJ2-5 | TRBD1 | TRBV2 | CASSGETGEETQYF | TGTGCCAGCAGTGGTGAGACAGGGGAAGAGACCCAGTACTTC
NA | TRBJ2-7 | TRBD1 | TRBV19 | CASSIGTGSEQYF | TGTGCCAGTAGTATAGGGACAGGGTCCGAGCAGTACTTC
NA | TRBJ2-3 | NA | TRBV5-1 | CASSLGPLGSWDTQYF | TGCGCCAGCAGCTTGGGCCCGCTGGGGTCGTGGGATACGCAGTATTTT
NA | TRBJ2-7 | NA | TRBV6-1 | CASSDWSGNYEQYF | TGTGCCAGCAGTGATTGGTCAGGGAACTACGAGCAGTACTTC
NA | TRBJ2-5 | NA | TRBV30 | CAWSVEYQETQYF | TGTGCCTGGAGTGTCGAGTACCAAGAGACCCAGTACTTC
NA | TRBJ2-7 | NA | TRBV7-2 | CASSLWGQIYEQYF | TGTGCCAGCAGCTTATGGGGGCAGATCTACGAGCAGTACTTC
NA | TRBJ2-1 | NA | TRBV7-2 | CASSFGTYNEQFF | TGTGCCAGCAGCTTCGGGACGTACAATGAGCAGTTCTTC
few | TRBJ2-1 | TRBD2 | TRBV11-2 | CASSSYSGGRGNEQFF | TGTGCCAGCAGCTCATATAGCGGGGGGAGAGGCAATGAGCAGTTCTTC
NA | TRBJ1-2 | TRBD1 | TRBV6-5 | CASSRTGGDYGYTF | TGTGCCAGCAGTCGTACAGGGGGAGACTATGGCTACACCTTC
once | TRBJ1-6 | NA | TRBV7-2 | CASSLVGQSYSPLHF | TGTGCCAGCAGCTTAGTAGGGCAGTCCTATTCACCCCTCCACTTT
NA | TRBJ2-7 | TRBD1 | TRBV6-5 | CASRQGASYEQYF | TGTGCCAGCAGGCAGGGGGCATCCTACGAGCAGTACTTC
NA | TRBJ2-3 | TRBD2 | TRBV5-1 | CASSLQLAGYSDTQYF | TGCGCCAGCAGCTTGCAACTAGCGGGGTATTCGGATACGCAGTATTTT
NA | TRBJ1-5 | NA | TRBV4-1 | CASSPPGFGQPQHF | TGCGCCAGCAGCCCCCCAGGGTTCGGTCAGCCCCAGCATTTT
few | TRBJ1-1 | NA | TRBV27 | CASSGGQLNTEAFF | TGTGCCAGCAGTGGCGGACAGCTGAACACTGAAGCTTTCTTT
NA | TRBJ2-7 | TRBD2 | TRBV6-5 | CASRRSSGGPYEQYF | TGTGCCAGCAGACGCTCTAGCGGGGGGCCTTACGAGCAGTACTTC
NA | TRBJ1-1 | TRBD1 | TRBV10-3 | CAIKQGTNTEAFF | TGTGCCATCAAACAGGGGACGAACACTGAAGCTTTCTTT